This T cell receptor (beta chain) was obtained from a study of T cell responses to AZD1222 COVID-19 vaccine. Looked up from germline, CDR1 is SGHRS and CDR2 is YFSETQ. The CDR3 is 14 amino acids. V gave up 2 bases and J gave up 7 bases; unmatched junction bases: 6. TCRdb keeps only in-frame clones here, not all; method: immunoSEQ multiplex PCR. The repertoire has 75,000 to 90,000 clones, 92% of them found once; the top ten carry roughly 4.5%. The chain has TRBV5-1 and TRBJ1-2; 9 nucleotides line up with TRBD1. This sample comprised peripheral blood, obtained 28 days after the second AZD1222 dose. This TCR was sampled from an adult who received the AZD1222 COVID-19 vaccine. CDR3 nucleotide sequence: TGCGCCAGCAGCTTCGACAGGGGGTCTACTGGCTACACCTTC. It specifies CASSFDRGSTGYTF.